A selection of T cell receptor beta chains follows, all from one sample in a study of blood T cell repertoires in COVID-19. Profiled with immunoSEQ multiplex PCR; TCRdb holds only in-frame clones, not every one. The sample lists fewer than 400,000 clones, 85% occurring once. Sequencing was carried out using PBMCs or T cells enriched from blood (not recorded which). The origin of the receptors is a woman in her twenties or thirties who had been exposed to COVID-19. CDR3s include the opening cysteine and the closing phenylalanine or tryptophan. D genes are given only for firm matches. The size of a clone is reported for some rows only, either as once, few or many, or as a class for expanded clones.

clone size	J gene	V gene	D gene	CDR3 protein	CDR3 DNA
NA	TRBJ2-2	TRBV6-4	NA	CASSAGTTNTGELFF	TGTGCCAGCAGCGCCGGGACAACGAACACCGGGGAGCTGTTTTTT
NA	TRBJ2-2	TRBV30	NA	CAWSAGGRGTGELFF	TGTGCCTGGAGTGCCGGGGGAAGGGGCACCGGGGAGCTGTTTTTT
once	TRBJ1-2	TRBV7-9	TRBD1	CASSPRDRGNYGYTF	TGTGCCAGCAGCCCGAGGGACAGGGGAAACTATGGCTACACCTTC
NA	TRBJ2-2	TRBV27	NA	CASTPSGTNTGELFF	TGTGCCAGCACCCCCTCCGGTACGAACACCGGGGAGCTGTTTTTT
NA	TRBJ2-2	TRBV28	TRBD2	CASSTGTSGAGELFF	TGTGCCAGCAGTACCGGGACTAGCGGAGCCGGGGAGCTGTTTTTT
few	TRBJ2-5	TRBV7-9	NA	CASSLRSAGYLLQETQYF	TGTGCCAGCAGCCTAAGGTCTGCCGGGTACCTCCTCCAAGAGACCCAGTACTTC
NA	TRBJ2-5	TRBV4-2	NA	CASSQDRLAFSKETQYF	TGTGCCAGCAGCCAAGATCGCCTAGCTTTTTCCAAAGAGACCCAGTACTTC
few	TRBJ2-1	TRBV3-1/TRBV3-2	TRBD2	CASSRTRSSYNEQFF	TGTGCCAGCAGCCGGACTAGGAGCTCCTACAATGAGCAGTTCTTC
NA	TRBJ1-6	TRBV7-9	NA	CASSLAGVSSPLHF	TGTGCCAGCAGCTTAGCAGGGGTGAGTTCACCCCTCCACTTT
NA	TRBJ2-2	TRBV19	NA	CASKGGSNTGELFF	TGTGCCAGTAAGGGAGGCTCGAACACCGGGGAGCTGTTTTTT
NA	TRBJ1-1	TRBV10-3	NA	CAISATGENTEAFF	TGTGCCATCAGTGCGACGGGGGAGAACACTGAAGCTTTCTTT
NA	TRBJ1-1	TRBV19	NA	CASSIVGYGTEAFF	TGTGCCAGTAGTATAGTGGGCTATGGCACTGAAGCTTTCTTT
NA	TRBJ1-4	TRBV5-1	NA	CASSTAGMTNEKLFF	TGCGCCAGCAGCACAGCAGGGATGACTAATGAAAAACTGTTTTTT
NA	TRBJ2-1	TRBV12-2	NA	CASRLRDSYNEQFF	TGTGCAAGTCGCTTAAGGGACAGCTACAATGAGCAGTTCTTC
NA	TRBJ2-5	TRBV4-1	TRBD1	CASSQEGTGLLQKTQYF	TGCGCCAGCAGCCAAGAGGGGACAGGCCTCCTCCAAAAGACCCAGTACTTC
NA	TRBJ2-5	TRBV6-2/TRBV6-3	TRBD1	CASSYSRDSLGLETQYF	TGTGCCAGCAGTTACTCGAGGGACAGCCTGGGATTGGAGACCCAGTACTTC
NA	TRBJ2-6	TRBV29-1	TRBD1	CSVEDLHQGAGANVLTF	TGCAGCGTTGAAGATCTTCACCAGGGGGCTGGGGCCAACGTCCTGACTTTC
NA	TRBJ2-7	TRBV3-1/TRBV3-2	NA	CASSQYTGITYEQYF	TGTGCCAGCAGCCAATATACCGGGATCACCTACGAGCAGTACTTC
NA	TRBJ1-5	TRBV7-9	NA	CASSLSGELSNQPQHF	TGTGCCAGCAGCTTATCCGGTGAACTTAGCAATCAGCCCCAGCATTTT
once	TRBJ1-3	TRBV7-9	NA	CASSSPGNTIYF	TGTGCCAGCAGCTCCCCGGGGAACACCATATATTTT
NA	TRBJ2-7	TRBV28	NA	CASSLGGYYEQYF	TGTGCCAGCAGTTTAGGGGGGTACTACGAGCAGTACTTC
NA	TRBJ2-3	TRBV5-1	NA	CASSLDPSTDTQYF	TGCGCCAGCAGCTTGGATCCTAGCACAGATACGCAGTATTTT
NA	TRBJ1-4	TRBV5-6	TRBD1	CASSFKTGKNEKLFF	TGTGCCAGCAGCTTCAAGACAGGGAAAAATGAAAAACTGTTTTTT
few	TRBJ1-6	TRBV9	NA	CASSVELRSPLHF	TGTGCCAGCAGCGTAGAGTTGAGGTCACCCCTCCACTTT
NA	TRBJ2-7	TRBV6-5	TRBD2	CASSPLAGGTEQYF	TGTGCCAGCAGTCCACTAGCGGGGGGGACCGAGCAGTACTTC
NA	TRBJ2-5	TRBV7-6	TRBD1	CASSKGTGGIAETQYF	TGTGCCAGCAGCAAAGGGACAGGGGGCATCGCGGAGACCCAGTACTTC
NA	TRBJ2-7	TRBV5-1	TRBD1	CASSLMGSRTGGYEQYF	TGCGCCAGCAGCTTAATGGGTAGCAGGACAGGCGGCTACGAGCAGTACTTC
few	TRBJ2-7	TRBV7-8	TRBD1	CASSLAQGGAPDF	TGTGCCAGCAGCTTAGCGCAAGGGGGCGCCCCGGACTTC
once	TRBJ1-5	TRBV28	NA	CASSDPRGNQPQHF	TGTGCCAGCAGTGACCCCAGGGGCAATCAGCCCCAGCATTTT